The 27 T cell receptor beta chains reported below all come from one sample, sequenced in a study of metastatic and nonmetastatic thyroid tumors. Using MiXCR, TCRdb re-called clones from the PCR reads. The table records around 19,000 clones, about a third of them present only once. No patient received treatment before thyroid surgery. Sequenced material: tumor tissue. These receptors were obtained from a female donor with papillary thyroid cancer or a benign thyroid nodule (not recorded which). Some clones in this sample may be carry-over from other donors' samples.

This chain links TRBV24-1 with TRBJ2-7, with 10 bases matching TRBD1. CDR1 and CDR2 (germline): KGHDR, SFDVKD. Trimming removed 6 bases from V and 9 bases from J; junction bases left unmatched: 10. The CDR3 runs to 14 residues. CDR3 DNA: TGTGCCACCAGTCTTTGGGACAGGGGATCAGGGCAGTACTTC. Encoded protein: CATSLWDRGSGQYF.

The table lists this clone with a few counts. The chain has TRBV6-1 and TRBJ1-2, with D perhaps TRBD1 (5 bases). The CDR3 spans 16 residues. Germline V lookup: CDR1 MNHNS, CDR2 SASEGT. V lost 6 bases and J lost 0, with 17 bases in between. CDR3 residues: CASRPLGGPSNYGYTF. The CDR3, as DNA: TGTGCCAGCAGGCCTCTCGGGGGTCCCTCTAACTATGGCTACACCTTC.

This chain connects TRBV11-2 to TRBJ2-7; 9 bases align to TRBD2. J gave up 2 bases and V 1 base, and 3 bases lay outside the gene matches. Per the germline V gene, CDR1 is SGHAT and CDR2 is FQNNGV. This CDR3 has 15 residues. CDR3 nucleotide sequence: TGTGCCAGCAGCTTAGGGGGCGGGAGGGCCTACGAGCAGTACTTC. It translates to CASSLGGGRAYEQYF.

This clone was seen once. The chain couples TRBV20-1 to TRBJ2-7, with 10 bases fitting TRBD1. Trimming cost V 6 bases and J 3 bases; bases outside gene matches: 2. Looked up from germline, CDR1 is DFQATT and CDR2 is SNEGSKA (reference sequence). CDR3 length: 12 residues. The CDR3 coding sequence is TGCAGTGCCCGGGACAGGGGCTACGAGCAGTACTTC. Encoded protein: CSARDRGYEQYF.

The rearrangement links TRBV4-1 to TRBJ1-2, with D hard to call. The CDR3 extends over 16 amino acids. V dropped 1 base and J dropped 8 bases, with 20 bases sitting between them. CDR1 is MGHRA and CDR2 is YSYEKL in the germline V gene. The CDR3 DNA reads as TGCGCCAGCAGCCAAGGTGTAAGGACGGGCCCCGGAGGCTACACCTTC. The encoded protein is CASSQGVRTGPGGYTF.

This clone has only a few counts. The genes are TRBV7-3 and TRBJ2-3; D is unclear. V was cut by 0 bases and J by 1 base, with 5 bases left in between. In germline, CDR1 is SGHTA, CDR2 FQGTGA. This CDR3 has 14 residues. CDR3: CASSLTGRTDTQYF. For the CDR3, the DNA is TGTGCCAGCAGCTTAACGGGCCGCACAGATACGCAGTATTTT.

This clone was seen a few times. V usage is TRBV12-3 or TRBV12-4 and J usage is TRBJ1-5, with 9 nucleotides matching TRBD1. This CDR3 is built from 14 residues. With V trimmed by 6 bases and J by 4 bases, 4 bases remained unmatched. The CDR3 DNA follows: TGTGCCAGCAGCCCGGGACAGGGAAATCAGCCCCAGCATTTT. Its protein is CASSPGQGNQPQHF.

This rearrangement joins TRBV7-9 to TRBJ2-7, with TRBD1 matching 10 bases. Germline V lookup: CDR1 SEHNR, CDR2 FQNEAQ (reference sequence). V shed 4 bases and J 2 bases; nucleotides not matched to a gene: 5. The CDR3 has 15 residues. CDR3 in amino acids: CASSSPDRGPYEQYF. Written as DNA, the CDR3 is TGTGCCAGCAGCTCCCCCGACAGGGGGCCCTACGAGCAGTACTTC.

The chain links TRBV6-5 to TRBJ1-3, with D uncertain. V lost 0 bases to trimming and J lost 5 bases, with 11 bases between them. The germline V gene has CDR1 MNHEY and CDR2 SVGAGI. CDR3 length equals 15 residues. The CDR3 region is CASSYSRGSRNTIYF. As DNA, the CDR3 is TGTGCCAGCAGTTACTCACGGGGATCTAGAAACACCATATATTTT.

The CDR3 loop reads CASSPTSVSSYEQYF. For the CDR3, the DNA is TGTGCCAGCAGCCCCACTAGCGTAAGCTCCTACGAGCAGTACTTC. The chain has TRBV7-8 and TRBJ2-7, with TRBD2 matching 7 bases. The germline V gene encodes CDR1 SGHVS and CDR2 FQNEAQ. Unmatched junction bases numbered 7, after V lost 5 bases and J lost 0 bases. This CDR3 is built from 15 residues. Variable domain in full (rest from reference TRBV7-8 and TRBJ2-7): GAGVSQSPRYKVAKRGQDVALRCDPISGHVSLFWYQQALGQGPEFLTYFQNEAQLDKSGLPSDRFFAERPEGSVSTLKIQRTQQEDSAVYLCASSPTSVSSYEQYFGPGTRLTVT.

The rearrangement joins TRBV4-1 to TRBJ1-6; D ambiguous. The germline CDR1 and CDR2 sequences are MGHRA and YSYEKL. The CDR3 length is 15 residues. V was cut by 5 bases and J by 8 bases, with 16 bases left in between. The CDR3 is CASSTRPLMDSPLHF. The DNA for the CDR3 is TGCGCCAGCAGCACCCGACCGTTGATGGATTCACCCCTCCACTTT.

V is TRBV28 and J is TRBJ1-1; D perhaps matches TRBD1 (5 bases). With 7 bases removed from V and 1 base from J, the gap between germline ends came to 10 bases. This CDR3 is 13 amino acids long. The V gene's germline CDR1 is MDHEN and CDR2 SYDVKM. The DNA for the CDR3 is TGTGCCAGCACCTTCGGGACGAACACTGAAGCTTTCTTT. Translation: CASTFGTNTEAFF.

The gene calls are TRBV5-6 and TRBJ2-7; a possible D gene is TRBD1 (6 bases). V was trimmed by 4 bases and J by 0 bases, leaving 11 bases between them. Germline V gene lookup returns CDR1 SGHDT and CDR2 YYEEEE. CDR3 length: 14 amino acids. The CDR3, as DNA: TGTGCCAGCAGCCCCCAGGGGTACTCCTACGAGCAGTACTTC. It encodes CASSPQGYSYEQYF. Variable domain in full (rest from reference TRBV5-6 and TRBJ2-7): DAGVTQSPTHLIKTRGQQVTLRCSPKSGHDTVSWYQQALGQGPQFIFQYYEEEERQRGNFPDRFSGHQFPNYSSELNVNALLLGDSALYLCASSPQGYSYEQYFGPGTRLTVT.

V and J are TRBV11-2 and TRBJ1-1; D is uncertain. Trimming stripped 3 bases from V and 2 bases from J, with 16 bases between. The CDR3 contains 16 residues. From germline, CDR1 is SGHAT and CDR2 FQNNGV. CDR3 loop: CASSFFPAGANTEAFF. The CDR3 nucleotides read TGTGCCAGCAGCTTTTTCCCCGCAGGTGCCAACACTGAAGCTTTCTTT.

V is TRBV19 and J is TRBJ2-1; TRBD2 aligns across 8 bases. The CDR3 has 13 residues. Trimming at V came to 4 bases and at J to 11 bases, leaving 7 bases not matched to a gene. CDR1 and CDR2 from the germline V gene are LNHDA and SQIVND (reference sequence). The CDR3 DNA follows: TGTGCCAGTAGTAACCGGGGGGGGAATAAGCAGTTCTTC. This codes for CASSNRGGNKQFF.

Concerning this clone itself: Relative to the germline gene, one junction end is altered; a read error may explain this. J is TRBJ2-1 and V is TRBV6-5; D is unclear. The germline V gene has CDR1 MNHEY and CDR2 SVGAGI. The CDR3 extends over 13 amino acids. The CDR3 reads CASSDSEHNEQFF. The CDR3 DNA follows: TGTGCCAGCAGTGACTCAGAGCACAATGAGCAGTTCTTC.

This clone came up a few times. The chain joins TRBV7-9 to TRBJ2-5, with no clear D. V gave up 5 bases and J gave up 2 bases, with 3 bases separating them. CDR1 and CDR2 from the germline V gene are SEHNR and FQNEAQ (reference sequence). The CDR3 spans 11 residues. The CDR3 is CASSDQETQYF. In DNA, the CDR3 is TGTGCCAGCAGCGATCAAGAGACCCAGTACTTC.

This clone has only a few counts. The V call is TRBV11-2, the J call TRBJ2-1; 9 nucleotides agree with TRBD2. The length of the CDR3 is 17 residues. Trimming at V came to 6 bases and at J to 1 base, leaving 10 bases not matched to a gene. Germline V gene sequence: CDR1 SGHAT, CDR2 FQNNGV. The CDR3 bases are TGTGCCAGCAGTGGTAGCGGGAGTGTGGGGTCCTACAATGAGCAGTTCTTC. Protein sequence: CASSGSGSVGSYNEQFF.

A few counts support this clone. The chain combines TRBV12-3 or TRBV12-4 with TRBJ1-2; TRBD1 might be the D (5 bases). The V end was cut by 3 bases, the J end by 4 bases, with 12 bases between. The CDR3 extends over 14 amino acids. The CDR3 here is CASSFVGVRYGYTF. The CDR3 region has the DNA TGTGCCAGCAGTTTCGTGGGGGTCCGCTATGGCTACACCTTC.

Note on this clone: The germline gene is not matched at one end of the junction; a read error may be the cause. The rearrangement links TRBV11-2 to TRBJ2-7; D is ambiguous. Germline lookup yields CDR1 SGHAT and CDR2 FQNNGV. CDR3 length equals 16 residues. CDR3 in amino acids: CSSSLGRSRSSYEQYF. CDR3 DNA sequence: TGTTCCAGCAGCTTAGGAAGGTCCAGAAGCTCCTACGAGCAGTACTTC. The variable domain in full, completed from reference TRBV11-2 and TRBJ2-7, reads EAGVAQSPRYKIIEKRQSVAFWCNPISGHATLYWYQQILGQGPKLLIQFQNNGVVDDSQLPKDRFSAERLKGVDSTLKIQPAKLEDSAVYLCSSSLGRSRSSYEQYFGPGTRLTVT.

The CDR3, as DNA: TGTGCCTGGAGTGCAGGGGGGCTGGTGACCGGGGAGCTGTTTTTT. Protein sequence: CAWSAGGLVTGELFF. V usage is TRBV30 and J usage is TRBJ2-2; possibly TRBD1 for D (7 bases). Germline V gene data show CDR1 as GTSNPN and CDR2 as SVGIG (reference sequence). The CDR3 consists of 15 residues. Trimming pared 1 base from V and 5 bases from J, leaving 14 bases between.

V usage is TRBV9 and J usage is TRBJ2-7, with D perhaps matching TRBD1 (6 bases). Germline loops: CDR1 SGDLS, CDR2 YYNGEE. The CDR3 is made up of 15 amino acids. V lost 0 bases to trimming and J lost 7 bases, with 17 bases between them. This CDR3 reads CASSVGTEILGEQYF. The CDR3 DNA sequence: TGTGCCAGCAGCGTAGGGACAGAGATATTAGGGGAGCAGTACTTC.

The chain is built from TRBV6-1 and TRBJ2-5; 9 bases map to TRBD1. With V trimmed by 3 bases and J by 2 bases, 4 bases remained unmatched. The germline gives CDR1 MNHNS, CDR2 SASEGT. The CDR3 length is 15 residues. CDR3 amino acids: CASSDRDRVQETQYF. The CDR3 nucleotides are TGTGCCAGCAGTGACCGGGACAGGGTACAAGAGACCCAGTACTTC.

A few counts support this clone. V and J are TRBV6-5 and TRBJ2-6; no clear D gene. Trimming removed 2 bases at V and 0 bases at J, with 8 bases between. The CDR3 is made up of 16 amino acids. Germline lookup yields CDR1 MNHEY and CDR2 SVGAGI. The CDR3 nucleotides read TGTGCCAGCAGTTACCCTGACGCCTCTGGGGCCAACGTCCTGACTTTC. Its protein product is CASSYPDASGANVLTF.

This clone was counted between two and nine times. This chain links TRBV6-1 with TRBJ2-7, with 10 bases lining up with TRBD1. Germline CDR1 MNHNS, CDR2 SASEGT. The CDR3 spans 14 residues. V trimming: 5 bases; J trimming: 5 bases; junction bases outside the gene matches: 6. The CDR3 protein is CASSPTGGHHEQYF. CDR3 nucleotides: TGTGCCAGCAGTCCGACAGGGGGCCACCACGAGCAGTACTTC.

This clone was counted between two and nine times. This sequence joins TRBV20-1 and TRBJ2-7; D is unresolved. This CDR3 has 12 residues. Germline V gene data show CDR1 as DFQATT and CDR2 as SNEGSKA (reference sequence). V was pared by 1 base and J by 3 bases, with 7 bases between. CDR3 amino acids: CSARGQFYEQYF. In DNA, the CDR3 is TGCAGTGCTAGAGGGCAGTTCTACGAGCAGTACTTC.

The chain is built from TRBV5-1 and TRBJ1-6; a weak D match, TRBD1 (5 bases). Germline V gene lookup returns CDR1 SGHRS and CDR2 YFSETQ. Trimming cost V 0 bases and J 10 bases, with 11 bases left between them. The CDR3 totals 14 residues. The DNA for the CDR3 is TGCGCCAGCAGCTTGGGGGCCGGGGGATCACCCCTCCACTTT. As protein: CASSLGAGGSPLHF.